This TCR beta chain was observed in a study of T-cell reconstitution after alpha-beta-depleted transplantation in children (dated by TCRdb to 2015 to 2016). About the study as a whole: T-cell immune reconstitution after TCRalphabeta/CD19-depleted allogeneic hematopoietic cell transplantation in children was quantitatively tracked in the study by means of TCR repertoire profiling. Study-level results and caveats: About two months after transplant, the apparently early recovery of alphabetaT-cell counts reportedly depended on just several hundred clones that had expanded rapidly and came from non-depleted graft cells. The high TCRbeta diversity at day 60 in some patients was ascribed to recipient T cells and intrathymic progenitors that had survived conditioning. The frequencies of hyperexpanded clones fell over the following months, and after one year, T-cell counts and TCRbeta diversity were mostly attributed to newly produced T cells.

Per the publication, the treatment or condition label means: allogeneic hematopoietic cell transplantation with graft depleted of TCRalphabeta T cells and CD19 B cells. The children who served as transplant recipients had been given grafts of TCRalphabeta/CD19-depleted allogeneic hematopoietic cells. To note about this clonotype: Its antigen is not yet known. A read error may be the cause here, since a much bigger clone is one base away.

Preparation of the library involved PCR. The sequencer was an Illumina HiSeq 2500. Molecular barcoding was employed in the preparation of TCR libraries, with unique molecular identifiers being used to normalize TCRbeta repertoire quantification. The public reads were reanalyzed by TCRdb: fastp trimming at Q25, MiXCR alignment, in-frame beta chains only. Entries that share a CDR3 protein sequence are merged under the most common genes and DNA. This sample holds around 300,000 distinct CDR3 sequences; more than 9% were observed only once. The top ten clonotypes cover around 20% of the sample. The CDR3 spans 17 residues, from the cysteine through the phenylalanine. Only CDR3 DNA remains: 51 bases, in frame from the first base. The V and J ends are trimmed by 2 bases and 1 base, leaving 15 bases between them. The germline V gene (reference sequence) sets CDR1 to LNHDA and CDR2 to SQIVND.

The source of this sequence is a male patient under 10 years old who had a stem cell transplant for chronic granulomatous disease, so the T cells may come from the graft donor. The chain employs TRBV19 and TRBJ1-3; the D gene cannot be resolved reliably. The input for sequencing was peripheral blood, taken 180 days after TCRalphabeta/CD19-depleted stem cell transplant. The DNA sequence is as follows: TGTGCCAGTAGTATACCGGCGGCACAAGGATCTGGAAACACCATATATTTT. This is translated as CASSIPAAQGSGNTIYF.